Listed here are 18 T cell receptor beta chains from one sample, sequenced in a study of shared clonotypes between healthy human individuals. Naive CD8 cells were CD45RO-negative, positively selected for CCR7, excluding terminally differentiated effector memory CD45RA+ cells. The assay was immunoSEQ multiplex PCR, and TCRdb's table has in-frame clones only and misses some. The data hold 2 million or so clones, with approximately 94% observed a single time. The specimen sequenced was naive CD8+ T cells sorted from blood. The source is a man aged 18 to 29 in good health.

CDR3 coding DNA: TGCGCCAGCAGCCAAGCCCGGGAGGGGAAGGACAATGAGCAGTTCTTC. This translates into CASSQAREGKDNEQFF. The chain couples TRBV4-3 to TRBJ2-1; TRBD2 agrees at 8 bases. The CDR3 consists of 16 residues. The V gene end was trimmed by 1 base and the J gene end by 5 bases; junction bases not matched to a gene: 7. Germline V gene lookup returns CDR1 LGHNA and CDR2 YSLEER.

V is TRBV2 and J is TRBJ2-7; D perhaps matches TRBD2 (5 bases). This CDR3 region has 12 residues. CDR1 and CDR2 (germline): SNHLY, FYNNEI. V gave up 8 bases and J gave up 6 bases, with 14 bases separating them. The CDR3 bases are TGTGCCAGCCTGGGAGACGGCGCCGAGCAGTACTTC. Translated, it gives CASLGDGAEQYF.

The chain has TRBV4-3 and TRBJ2-1, with D possibly TRBD1 on 6 matching bases. Between the trimmed V and J ends, which lost 4 bases and 8 bases, there was a span of 21 bases. Germline V gives CDR1 LGHNA, CDR2 YSLEER. The CDR3 runs to 16 residues. This chain's CDR3 is CASSPDGQGWTYEQFF. Written as DNA, the CDR3 is TGCGCCAGCAGCCCAGATGGGCAGGGGTGGACCTATGAGCAGTTCTTC.

The genes are TRBV7-9 and TRBJ2-3, with D possibly being TRBD1 or TRBD2 (5 bases each). The CDR3 sequence is 17 residues long. V was clipped by 4 bases and J by 3 bases, with 20 bases between them. Germline CDR1 reads SEHNR; CDR2 reads FQNEAQ (reference sequence). The CDR3 spells CASSYDPGDLKTDTQYF. In DNA, the CDR3 is TGTGCCAGCAGCTACGACCCCGGGGACCTTAAAACAGATACGCAGTATTTT.

This sequence joins TRBV7-9 and TRBJ2-5; 11 bases align to TRBD2. V trimming: 5 bases; J trimming: 7 bases; junction bases outside the gene matches: 12. The CDR3 loop spans 16 amino acids. Germline lookup yields CDR1 SEHNR and CDR2 FQNEAQ (reference sequence). CDR3 loop: CASSPTSGGTSGTQYF. The CDR3 DNA reads TGTGCCAGCAGCCCTACTAGCGGGGGAACCTCCGGGACCCAGTACTTC.

The chain links TRBV11-2 to TRBJ2-1; D is possibly TRBD1 (6 bases). V was pared by 6 bases and J by 0 bases, with 15 bases between. The CDR3 sequence is 16 residues long. From germline, CDR1 is SGHAT and CDR2 FQNNGV. In DNA, the CDR3 is TGTGCCAGCAGACCCTACCCAGGGGACTCCTACAATGAGCAGTTCTTC. As protein: CASRPYPGDSYNEQFF.

This clone was seen just once. Other DNA sequences within the sample encode an identical CDR3. The chain carries TRBV9 and TRBJ2-2; D gene ambiguous. The V gene's germline CDR1 is SGDLS and CDR2 YYNGEE. V shed 0 bases and J shed 0 bases, with 6 bases lying between them. This CDR3 spans 15 amino acids. The CDR3 protein is CASSVEWTNTGELFF. The CDR3 region has the DNA TGTGCCAGCAGCGTAGAGTGGACGAACACCGGGGAGCTGTTTTTT.

The V call is TRBV10-3, the J call TRBJ1-4; D is perhaps TRBD1 (5 bases). The CDR3 contains 16 residues. The V end was cut by 4 bases, the J end by 1 base, with 13 bases between. Germline values: CDR1 ENHRY, CDR2 SYGVKD. CDR3 in DNA: TGTGCCATCAGTGCCCAGCGAGGGGAAACTAATGAAAAACTGTTTTTT. Translated: CAISAQRGETNEKLFF.

The CDR3 coding sequence is TGCGCCAGCAGCCAAGATGGGGCGGCGCCAGCTTTCTTT. It yields the protein CASSQDGAAPAFF. The V and J genes are TRBV4-3 and TRBJ1-1; a weak D match, TRBD1 (5 bases). The germline V and J ends were trimmed by 0 bases and 10 bases, with 12 bases remaining between them. Germline V CDR1 and CDR2: LGHNA, YSLEER. The CDR3 is 13 residues long.

This chain connects TRBV11-2 to TRBJ1-6; TRBD1 matches at 10 bases. The V gene end was trimmed by 0 bases and the J gene end by 8 bases; junction bases not matched to a gene: 4. In germline, CDR1 is SGHAT, CDR2 FQNNGV. The CDR3 runs to 16 residues. CDR3 bases: TGTGCCAGCAGCTTAGAACGGGGACAGGGGTATTCACCCCTCCACTTT. Amino acid sequence: CASSLERGQGYSPLHF.

This chain links TRBV4-1 with TRBJ2-7; the match to TRBD1 covers 8 bases. This CDR3 spans 16 amino acids. The V gene end was trimmed by 0 bases and the J gene end by 5 bases; junction bases not matched to a gene: 9. Germline V CDR1 and CDR2: MGHRA, YSYEKL. This chain's CDR3 is CASSQEPAAGGHEQYF. The CDR3 bases are TGCGCCAGCAGCCAAGAGCCGGCGGCAGGGGGCCACGAGCAGTACTTC.

The chain carries TRBV7-8 and TRBJ1-1; D gene uncertain. V was shortened by 4 bases and J by 3 bases, with 6 bases between the two germline ends. This CDR3 has 12 residues. Germline lookup yields CDR1 SGHVS and CDR2 FQNEAQ. CDR3 amino acids: CASSSSYTEAFF. In nucleotides, the CDR3 is TGTGCCAGCAGCTCCTCCTACACTGAAGCTTTCTTT.

The table lists this clone with a few counts. The sample carries other DNA sequences with the same CDR3. The J gene is TRBJ1-6, the V gene TRBV9, with D hard to call. Trimming took 0 bases from V and 8 from J, leaving 9 bases between them. Germline CDR1 reads SGDLS; CDR2 reads YYNGEE. This CDR3 region has 14 residues. CDR3 sequence reads: CASSVEGRDSPLHF. As DNA, the CDR3 is TGTGCCAGCAGCGTAGAGGGTAGGGATTCACCCCTCCACTTT.

Remarks on this clone: The junction departs from the called germline gene at one end, perhaps through a read error. The CDR3 is CASSDRTGVSDEQYF. For the CDR3, the DNA is TGTGCCAGCAGTGACCGCACAGGGGTCTCCGACGAGCAGTACTTC. The chain uses TRBV6-1 and TRBJ2-7, with 7 nucleotides matching TRBD1. The CDR3 consists of 15 residues. The germline V gene has CDR1 MNHNS and CDR2 SASEGT.

The chain is built from TRBV7-9 and TRBJ2-2; D may be TRBD1 (5 bases). Germline V gene data show CDR1 as SEHNR and CDR2 as FQNEAQ (reference sequence). Deletions cut 4 bases from V and 0 bases from J, with 12 bases between. The CDR3 is 16 residues long. CDR3 coding DNA: TGTGCCAGCAGCTCTCAGGGTCAAGCGAACACCGGGGAGCTGTTTTTT. Translation: CASSSQGQANTGELFF.

The chain combines TRBV6-1 with TRBJ2-1, with D perhaps matching TRBD1 or TRBD2 (5 bases each). The CDR3 loop spans 14 amino acids. The V and J ends lost 0 bases and 8 bases respectively, with 11 bases between them. Germline V gives CDR1 MNHNS, CDR2 SASEGT. The CDR3 sequence: CASSEALRGDEQFF. DNA of the CDR3: TGTGCCAGCAGTGAAGCGCTGAGAGGGGATGAGCAGTTCTTC.

The rearrangement uses TRBV2 and TRBJ2-7; TRBD1 matches at 9 bases. This CDR3 is 16 amino acids long. After removal of 3 bases from V and 7 bases from J, the junction contained 13 bases not matched to a gene. Germline CDR1 is SNHLY and CDR2 is FYNNEI. CDR3: CASSEETGGHMWEQYF. The CDR3 DNA is TGTGCCAGCAGTGAGGAGACAGGGGGGCATATGTGGGAGCAGTACTTC.

The chain has TRBV9 and TRBJ2-1; 11 bases align to TRBD2. J was trimmed by 7 bases and V by 6 bases; bases with no gene match: 6. The CDR3 spans 14 residues. CDR1 and CDR2 from the germline V gene are SGDLS and YYNGEE. In nucleotides, the CDR3 is TGTGCCAGCAACCTAGCGGGAGGTTGGAATGAGCAGTTCTTC. Amino acid sequence: CASNLAGGWNEQFF.